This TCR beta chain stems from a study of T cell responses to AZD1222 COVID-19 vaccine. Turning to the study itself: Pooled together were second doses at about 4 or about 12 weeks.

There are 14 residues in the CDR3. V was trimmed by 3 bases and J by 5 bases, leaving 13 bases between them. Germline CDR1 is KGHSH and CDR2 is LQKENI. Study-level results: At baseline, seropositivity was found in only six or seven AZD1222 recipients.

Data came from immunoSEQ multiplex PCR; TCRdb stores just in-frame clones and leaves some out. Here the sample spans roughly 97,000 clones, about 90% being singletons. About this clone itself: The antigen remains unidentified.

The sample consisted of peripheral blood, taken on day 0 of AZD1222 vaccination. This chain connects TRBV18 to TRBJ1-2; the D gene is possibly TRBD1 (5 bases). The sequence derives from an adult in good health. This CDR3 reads CASSPPDSPYGYTF. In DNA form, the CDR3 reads TGTGCCAGCTCACCGCCCGACAGTCCTTATGGCTACACCTTC.